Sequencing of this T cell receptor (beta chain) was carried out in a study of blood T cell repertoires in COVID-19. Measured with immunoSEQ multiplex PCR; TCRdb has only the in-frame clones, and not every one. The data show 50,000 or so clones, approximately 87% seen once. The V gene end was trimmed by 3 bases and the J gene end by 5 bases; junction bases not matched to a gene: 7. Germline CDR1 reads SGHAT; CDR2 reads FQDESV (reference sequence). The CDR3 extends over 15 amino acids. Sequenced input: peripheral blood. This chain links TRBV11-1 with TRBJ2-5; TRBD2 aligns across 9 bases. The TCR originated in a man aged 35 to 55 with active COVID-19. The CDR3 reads CASSFGGRGMETQYF. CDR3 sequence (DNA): TGTGCCAGCAGCTTTGGCGGGAGGGGTATGGAGACCCAGTACTTC.